The 6 T cell receptor beta chains in this list originate from one sample, sequenced in a study of shared clonotypes between healthy human individuals. Using immunoSEQ multiplex PCR, the repertoire was profiled, and TCRdb retains in-frame clones only, with some absent. The sample lists roughly 760,000 clones, over 65% occurring once. The sequenced material came from memory CD4+ T cells sorted from blood. The subset is: CD45RA-negative fraction. All receptors come from a woman younger than 45 in good health.

The V call is TRBV11-2, the J call TRBJ1-2, with D hard to call. The CDR3 runs to 13 residues. In germline, CDR1 is SGHAT, CDR2 FQNNGV. The V gene lost 0 bases and the J gene lost 7 bases, with 9 bases spanning the gap. The CDR3 sequence: CASSLDETGGYTF. The CDR3 region has the DNA TGTGCCAGCAGCTTAGATGAGACGGGTGGCTACACCTTC.

On this clone: One junction end disagrees with the germline gene, perhaps due to a read error. J is TRBJ1-1 and V is TRBV11-2, with D maybe TRBD1 (6 bases). Germline V gene sequence: CDR1 SGHAT, CDR2 FQNNGV. The CDR3 is 12 amino acids. In DNA form, the CDR3 reads TGTGCCAGCAGCCTAGACAGGAGTGAAGCTTTCTTT. It encodes CASSLDRSEAFF. The full variable domain, with the rest looked up from reference TRBV11-2 and TRBJ1-1, is EAGVAQSPRYKIIEKRQSVAFWCNPISGHATLYWYQQILGQGPKLLIQFQNNGVVDDSQLPKDRFSAERLKGVDSTLKIQPAKLEDSAVYLCASSLDRSEAFFGQGTRLTVV.

The V and J genes are TRBV7-2 and TRBJ2-3; D is possibly TRBD2 (6 bases). Germline loops: CDR1 SGHTA, CDR2 FQGNSA. CDR3 length: 16 amino acids. With 5 bases removed from V and 3 bases from J, the gap between germline ends came to 18 bases. The CDR3 here is CASSPPGRGKTDTQYF. CDR3 nucleotide sequence: TGTGCCAGCAGCCCCCCGGGACGGGGGAAAACAGATACGCAGTATTTT. Filled out from reference TRBV7-2 and TRBJ2-3, the complete variable domain reads GAGVSQSPSNKVTEKGKDVELRCDPISGHTALYWYRQSLGQGLEFLIYFQGNSAPDKSGLPSDRFSAERTGGSVSTLTIQRTQQEDSAVYLCASSPPGRGKTDTQYFGPGTRLTVL.

A single count supports this clone. This chain links TRBV7-3 with TRBJ1-1; possibly TRBD1 for D (6 bases). The CDR3 sequence is 16 residues long. V lost 5 bases and J lost 0, with 16 bases in between. Germline-derived CDR1 and CDR2 are SGHTA and FQGTGA. This CDR3 is CASSPGQSVMNTEAFF. The CDR3 nucleotides read TGTGCCAGCAGCCCGGGACAAAGTGTTATGAACACTGAAGCTTTCTTT. Full variable domain (rest looked up from reference TRBV7-3 and TRBJ1-1): GAGVSQTPSNKVTEKGKYVELRCDPISGHTALYWYRQSLGQGPEFLIYFQGTGAADDSGLPNDRFFAVRPEGSVSTLKIQRTERGDSAVYLCASSPGQSVMNTEAFFGQGTRLTVV.

V usage is TRBV7-2 and J usage is TRBJ2-7; 7 bases line up with TRBD1. Trimming at V came to 3 bases and at J to 0 bases, leaving 2 bases not matched to a gene. Germline CDR1 and CDR2: SGHTA and FQGNSA. There are 14 residues in the CDR3. The CDR3 DNA is TGTGCCAGCAGCTTCCGACAGGGCTCCTACGAGCAGTACTTC. Encoded protein: CASSFRQGSYEQYF. Together with reference TRBV7-2 and TRBJ2-7, the CDR3 gives the full variable domain: GAGVSQSPSNKVTEKGKDVELRCDPISGHTALYWYRQSLGQGLEFLIYFQGNSAPDKSGLPSDRFSAERTGGSVSTLTIQRTQQEDSAVYLCASSFRQGSYEQYFGPGTRLTVT.

The chain combines TRBV30 with TRBJ2-1, with 9 bases lining up with TRBD2. Losses at the gene ends were 0 bases for V and 1 base for J; bases not matched to a gene: 4. Germline assignment: CDR1 GTSNPN and CDR2 SVGIG (reference sequence). This CDR3 is 16 amino acids long. The CDR3 DNA is TGTGCCTGGAGTGTACTTGCGGGAGGGTCCTACAATGAGCAGTTCTTC. This codes for CAWSVLAGGSYNEQFF.